The present TCR beta chain was sequenced within a study of spatial heterogeneity in lung cancer. At the level of the study: There were some 76 donors, all of them untreated patients with early-stage non-small cell lung cancer.

Overall study findings and caveats: Ubiquitous, expanded tumor-derived TCRs were more frequently observed in blood at resection than at follow-up.

Time point meaning: blood at routine non-recurrence follow-up after resection. Without sorting, whole RNA was sequenced from tumor, nontumor lung or frozen PBMC. CDR3 length equals 11 residues. Germline CDR1 and CDR2: KGHDR and SFDVKD. Trimming cost V 4 bases and J 11 bases, with 10 bases left between them. This clonotype was detected ten times or more. The target antigen is unknown. Each CDR3 protein is one row after TCRdb ran MiXCR on the 5' RACE reads. The sample holds about 120,000 distinct CDR3 sequences, more than 9% seen once. The starting material was PBMCs, obtained at follow-up. This TCR derives from a male donor with early-stage non-small cell lung cancer. The V call is TRBV24-1, the J call TRBJ1-1; a weak D match, TRBD1 (5 bases). The CDR3 protein is CATSEAGNAFF. The CDR3 DNA is TGTGCCACCAGTGAGGCAGGGAATGCTTTCTTT.